This note documents a single T cell receptor (beta chain) sequence. This clone is a singleton in its sample. The target of this receptor is not known. No per-base quality is available; no much larger clone lies one base away. As encoded in the germline V gene, CDR1 is MNHEY while CDR2 is SVGAGI. Relative to germline, V is missing 6 bases and J is missing 4 bases, with 6 bases of the junction outside any gene match. The cysteine opens and the phenylalanine closes a CDR3 of 15 amino acids. The only DNA kept is the CDR3, 45 bases in frame from the first base. TCRbeta CDR3 regions were amplified from genomic DNA using the immunoSEQ Assay, a bias-controlled multiplex PCR. Per the source publication's procedure: Nucleated cell counts per sample were estimated from amplification of reference gene primers within the assay. To quantify the absolute abundance of each unique TCRbeta CDR3 rearrangement, sequence reads were collapsed and filtered. For each sample, productive Simpson clonality was calculated as the square root of Simpson's diversity index over productive rearrangements. Held by TCRdb, this immuneACCESS table contains in-frame sequences only and omits some clones. Under half of the omission traces to an unresolved V gene where checked; the cause of the rest is unknown. V and J calls plus clone size are reproduced from that table; the DNA served to infer D and trimming. This sample holds over 200,000 clones; around 90% were observed only once. The ten largest clones represent roughly 15% of the sample.

Enrolling through a virtual design, the prospective study's participants ranged in age from roughly 18 to 90 years and lived across 20 to 25 United States geographic areas. In the prospective study, participants were assigned to cohorts based on the clinical history participants reported in a screening survey and a study questionnaire. Exposed participants had been in contact with someone with a PCR-confirmed or clinician-diagnosed COVID-19 case within 2 weeks of study entry. Mobile phlebotomists in the prospective study collected whole blood, serum and a nasopharyngeal or oropharyngeal swab from every participant. Over a roughly two-month period, participants in the prospective study had the option of providing additional blood draws and questionnaires. Before DNA extraction, prospective study blood samples were shipped either frozen or at room temperature. The sample is drawn from a study of blood T cell repertoires in COVID-19 (dated by TCRdb to the early 2020s). Notes on the research overall: The collaborator samples originated in the United States, Italy and Spain and spanned the acute and convalescent phases of COVID-19. The material from the prospective study consisted of cDNA or gDNA derived from T cells, B-cell-depleted T cells, or PBMCs. Subjects who had been exposed to COVID-19, were actively infected with it, or had recovered from it provided the deeply sampled blood TCRbeta repertoires that made up the dataset. The repertoires were released in a freely available public database intended as a resource for research on the immune response to SARS-CoV-2. Samples came from the ongoing ImmuneRACE study (first 160 participants) plus 1,254 subjects from 6 global collaborators. Nearly every sample came with metadata listing a de-identified subject ID, COVID-19 status, age in years and sex. Where HLA class I and class II types were available, the types were taken from metadata supplied by the sample provider, not from assay-based typing.

General findings and caveats noted by the study authors: Clinical and demographic metadata were provided uncurated, with the amount varying by source and participant.

What was sequenced was PBMCs or T cells enriched from blood (not recorded which). This clonotype originated in a young man who had been exposed to COVID-19. The chain links TRBV6-5 with TRBJ2-6; 7 bases in between match TRBD2. This receptor carries the CDR3 CASSGGSDGANVLTF. The nucleotide sequence reads TGTGCCAGCAGCGGCGGGAGTGACGGGGCCAACGTCCTGACTTTC.